Listed below are T cell receptor beta chains from one sample, sequenced in a study of vaccination and CD4 T cells after COVID-19. TCRdb analysed the PCR reads with MiXCR anew, one entry per CDR3 protein. The repertoire has 8,000 to 10,000 distinct CDR3 sequences, 28% of them found once; the top ten carry around 10%. Their recognized antigens are unknown. The sample comprised CD4+ T cells from blood, cultured in vitro. Receptor source: a human donor in good health. CDR3s include the opening cysteine and the closing phenylalanine or tryptophan. The order of the fields is D gene, V gene, clone size, J gene, CDR3 DNA, CDR3 protein. A D gene is named only where the DNA matches it firmly. Clone size is stated in some rows and not others, as once, few, many or a class when expanded.

TRBD1	TRBV10-2	few	TRBJ2-7	TGCGCCAGCAGTGCCGGGACAGCCTACGAGCAGTACTTC	CASSAGTAYEQYF
NA	TRBV20-1	NA	TRBJ2-7	TGCAGTGCTAGAAGTAACCCCTACGAGCAGTACTTC	CSARSNPYEQYF
TRBD1	TRBV7-2	NA	TRBJ2-7	TGTGCCAGCAGCTTAGTCGACAGGGTTAGGTCCTACGAGCAGTACTTC	CASSLVDRVRSYEQYF
NA	TRBV12-3/TRBV12-4	few	TRBJ1-5	TGTGCCAGCAGTTTAATGGGGGCAAGCAATCAGCCCCAGCATTTT	CASSLMGASNQPQHF
NA	TRBV5-4	few	TRBJ2-1	TGTGCCAGCAGCTCCCCAGTAGGAGGCAGTGAGCAGTTCTTC	CASSSPVGGSEQFF
NA	TRBV28	few	TRBJ1-1	TGTGCCAGTGTCATTAACACTGAAGCTTTCTTT	CASVINTEAFF
TRBD1	TRBV19	NA	TRBJ1-1	TGTGCCAGTAGTATAGGGACAGGAACCACTGAAGCTTTCTTT	CASSIGTGTTEAFF
NA	TRBV6-7	NA	TRBJ2-1	TGTGCCAGCATATGGGCCGCGGGCCACTACAATGAGCAGTTCTTC	CASIWAAGHYNEQFF
TRBD1	TRBV6-2/TRBV6-3	NA	TRBJ2-3	TGTGCCAGCAGTTACCTGGACAGGGCAGGCACAGATACGCAGTATTTT	CASSYLDRAGTDTQYF
NA	TRBV7-9	NA	TRBJ1-1	TGTGCCAGCAGCCGACGGACGGGGGAGAACACTGAAGCTTTCTTT	CASSRRTGENTEAFF
TRBD1	TRBV28	NA	TRBJ1-2	TGTGCCAGCAGTACGTTCTGGACAGGGAACTATGGCTACACCTTC	CASSTFWTGNYGYTF
NA	TRBV7-2	NA	TRBJ2-1	TGTGCCAGCAGGTCGACCGGGCCCCAATACAATGAGCAGTTCTTC	CASRSTGPQYNEQFF
NA	TRBV7-2	NA	TRBJ2-5	TGTGCCAGCAGCCCTCCCGTGGGGACCCAGTACTTC	CASSPPVGTQYF
NA	TRBV28	NA	TRBJ1-1	TGTGCCAGCAGTTCGGGAGCTACGAACACTGAAGCTTTCTTT	CASSSGATNTEAFF
TRBD1	TRBV2	NA	TRBJ1-1	TGTGCCAGCAGTGAAATAGGGACAGGGCGTGGCACTGAAGCTTTCTTT	CASSEIGTGRGTEAFF
NA	TRBV5-8	few	TRBJ2-5	TGTGCCAGCAGCCAACTCGCCTTCGATCAGGCTCAAGAGACCCAGTACTTC	CASSQLAFDQAQETQYF
NA	TRBV6-2/TRBV6-3	NA	TRBJ1-5	TGTGCCAGCAGTAATTTGGGGGGCGATTATCAGCCCCAGCATTTT	CASSNLGGDYQPQHF
TRBD1	TRBV6-2/TRBV6-3	NA	TRBJ2-3	TGTGCCAGCAGTTACCAGGGGGCAGGAGGAGATACGCAGTATTTT	CASSYQGAGGDTQYF
NA	TRBV7-2	NA	TRBJ1-5	TGTGCCAGCAGCTTAGGAGACAGAGTGAGCAATCAGCCCCAGCATTTT	CASSLGDRVSNQPQHF
TRBD2	TRBV7-2	NA	TRBJ2-1	TGTGCCAGCAGCCTGGCGGGAGTGACTAATGAGCAGTTCTTC	CASSLAGVTNEQFF
NA	TRBV12-3/TRBV12-4	NA	TRBJ2-3	TGTGCCAGCAGTCCCATGGGCCCTAGCACAGATACGCAGTATTTT	CASSPMGPSTDTQYF
NA	TRBV5-1	NA	TRBJ1-2	TGCGCCAGCAGCTTGGGGGGGGCGACGGGCTACACCTTC	CASSLGGATGYTF
NA	TRBV7-2	few	TRBJ1-6	TGTGCCAGCAGCTCGCGGGCGCGTGGACCCCTCCACTTT	CASSSRARGPLHF
NA	TRBV20-1	few	TRBJ2-7	TGCAGCATACCGGGACGGACCCTTTACGAGCAGTACTTC	CSIPGRTLYEQYF
NA	TRBV19	few	TRBJ2-1	TGTGCCAGCAGCAGGGCCTCCCAGGGGGAGCAGTTCTTC	CASSRASQGEQFF
TRBD2	TRBV29-1	NA	TRBJ2-4	TGCAGCGTATACGGGGAGGGGCCCATTCAGTACTTC	CSVYGEGPIQYF
NA	TRBV20-1	medium-sized	TRBJ2-2	TGCAGTGCTCATTCGGCTAGGGCCCCCGGGGAGCTGTTTTTT	CSAHSARAPGELFF
NA	TRBV24-1	few	TRBJ2-5	TGTGCCACCAGTGATCCACAAGGCCCCCCCAGGGAGACCCAGTACTTC	CATSDPQGPPRETQYF
NA	TRBV7-2	NA	TRBJ2-3	TGTGCCAGCAGCTGGGGTGAAGATACGCAGTATTTT	CASSWGEDTQYF
NA	TRBV7-9	NA	TRBJ2-6	TGTGCCAGCAGCTCGGGAGGGGACAGGCCGATCTACCTGGACTACAACGTCCTGACTTTC	CASSSGGDRPIYLDYNVLTF
NA	TRBV28	few	TRBJ2-5	TGTGCCAGCTCCCGCGGGGAGACCCAGTACTTC	CASSRGETQYF
NA	TRBV27	medium-sized	TRBJ1-5	TGTGCCACCTCCGAAGCACAGGGTGTAGGTCAGCCCCAGCATTTT	CATSEAQGVGQPQHF
NA	TRBV7-9	NA	TRBJ2-1	TGTGCCAGCAGCTCCAACAATGAGCAGTTCTTC	CASSSNNEQFF
NA	TRBV28	once	TRBJ1-2	TGTGCCAGCGGCCTACCGGGAGGGGGCTACACCTTC	CASGLPGGGYTF
TRBD1	TRBV11-2	NA	TRBJ2-7	TGTGCCAGCGCCACCATACCCGGGACAGGGGACTACGAGCAGTACTTC	CASATIPGTGDYEQYF
NA	TRBV20-1	medium-sized	TRBJ1-6	TGCAGTGCCTTCATCTCGAGGGAAAATTCACCCCTCCACTTT	CSAFISRENSPLHF
NA	TRBV7-2	few	TRBJ2-5	TGTGCCAGCACCCTAATGTCCGGGTCAGAGACCCAGTACTTC	CASTLMSGSETQYF
NA	TRBV20-1	few	TRBJ1-2	TGCAGTGCTAGAAGTCCAGGGAGAGGGTATGGCTACACCTTC	CSARSPGRGYGYTF
TRBD1	TRBV27	few	TRBJ2-1	TGTGCCAGCTGCTCCCTGGGACAGGGGAACTACAATGAGCAGTTCTTC	CASCSLGQGNYNEQFF
TRBD1	TRBV6-1	few	TRBJ1-5	TGTGCCAGCAGTCAGGACAGGGTCCATCAGCCCCAGCATTTT	CASSQDRVHQPQHF
NA	TRBV7-2	NA	TRBJ1-1	TGTGCCAGCAGCTTAGAGGTCGCTGGGGCGGCTTTCTTT	CASSLEVAGAAFF
TRBD1	TRBV27	few	TRBJ2-7	TGTGCCAGCAGCCCAGACAGGGCCTACGAGCAGTACTTC	CASSPDRAYEQYF
NA	TRBV18	NA	TRBJ2-3	TGTGCCAGCTCACCGCGTTCAACGGCTAGCACAGATACGCAGTATTTT	CASSPRSTASTDTQYF
NA	TRBV20-1	few	TRBJ2-3	TGCAGTGCCGACAGGGTAAGCGGGAGAGATACGCAGTATTTT	CSADRVSGRDTQYF
NA	TRBV11-1	NA	TRBJ2-7	TGTGCCAGCAGCTTAGATGAGGGGACGGGTTTGTACGAGCAGTACTTC	CASSLDEGTGLYEQYF
NA	TRBV19	NA	TRBJ2-3	TGTGCCAGTAGTCGGAGTTCTAGCAGAAGCAGCACAGATACGCAGTATTTT	CASSRSSSRSSTDTQYF